This T cell receptor beta chain was captured in a study of beta chain features in type 1 diabetes. Findings of the study overall: Significant though moderate, a shortening of TCRB CDR3s appeared in all four CD4+ subsets of Type 1 diabetes patients.

Isolated RNA was reverse transcribed in full, so expressed TCRB transcripts were sequenced. Measured with immunoSEQ multiplex PCR; TCRdb has only the in-frame clones, and not every one. The table records just under 150,000 clones, around 9.3% of them present only once. Turning to this clone: Its antigen remains unknown.

CDR1 and CDR2 (germline): LNHDA, SQIVND (reference sequence). J gave up 1 base and V 7 bases, and 6 bases lay outside the gene matches. The CDR3 sequence is 14 residues long. What was sequenced was naive CD4+ T cells from blood. The TCR originated in a man between 18 and 29 years old in good health. V and J are TRBV19 and TRBJ1-1, with 7 nucleotides matching TRBD1. The CDR3 region has the DNA TGTGCCAGTAAGGTAGGGACAGCGAACACTGAAGCTTTCTTT. This gives the protein CASKVGTANTEAFF.